Sequencing of this T cell receptor beta chain was carried out in a study of Graves' ophthalmopathy and Graves' hyperthyroidism. The wider study: In this cohort's terms, stable hyperthyroidism meant no ophthalmopathy by 18 months of follow-up. General study points: The blood repertoire also included most expanded thyroid clonotypes above 0.001 frequency. Predictions made by the model for ophthalmopathy progression reached more than 55% sensitivity and approximately 72% specificity.

Amplifying from RNA transcripts, the study obtained TCR beta CDR3 regions. The authors performed first-round RT-PCR with HTBI primers and then a second-round multiplex PCR. TCRdb re-called the multiplex PCR reads through MiXCR, storing one row per CDR3 protein. The data contain around 1.1 million distinct CDR3 sequences, roughly 35% of them seen just once; the ten biggest clones take up approximately 12%. This clonotype was observed many times. Its antigen is as yet unknown. The germline V gene encodes CDR1 SGHTA and CDR2 FQGNSA. Between the trimmed V and J ends, which lost 5 bases and 5 bases, there was a span of 12 bases. The CDR3 totals 13 residues. Clinicians made diagnoses from clinical symptoms, serum thyroxine, TRAb, thyroid ultrasound and orbital computed tomography.

Sequenced material: peripheral blood or thyroid tissue (not recorded which). The receptor was isolated from an adult man with Graves' hyperthyroidism. V gene TRBV7-2 combines with J gene TRBJ2-5; TRBD2 is a possible D gene (6 bases). DNA for the CDR3: TGTGCCAGCAGCCGGATAGGAGGGGAGACCCAGTACTTC. Its translation: CASSRIGGETQYF.